This T cell receptor (beta chain) comes out of a study of blood T cell repertoires in COVID-19. V gave up 2 bases and J gave up 9 bases, with 17 bases separating them. This CDR3 is 16 amino acids long. CDR1 is MNHNS, CDR2 SASEGT, per germline. Method: immunoSEQ multiplex PCR; TCRdb's copy keeps in-frame clones and lacks some. The sample has fewer than 400,000 clones, over 85% seen once; the top ten hold less than 2%. The chain recombines TRBV6-1 with TRBJ1-6; D is ambiguous. Sequenced material: PBMCs or T cells enriched from blood (not recorded which). This sequence originates from a woman aged 25 to 39 who had recovered from COVID-19. CDR3 in amino acids: CASSEFLAEGTSPLHF. The CDR3 DNA reads as TGTGCCAGCAGTGAATTTTTGGCGGAGGGTACTTCACCCCTCCACTTT.